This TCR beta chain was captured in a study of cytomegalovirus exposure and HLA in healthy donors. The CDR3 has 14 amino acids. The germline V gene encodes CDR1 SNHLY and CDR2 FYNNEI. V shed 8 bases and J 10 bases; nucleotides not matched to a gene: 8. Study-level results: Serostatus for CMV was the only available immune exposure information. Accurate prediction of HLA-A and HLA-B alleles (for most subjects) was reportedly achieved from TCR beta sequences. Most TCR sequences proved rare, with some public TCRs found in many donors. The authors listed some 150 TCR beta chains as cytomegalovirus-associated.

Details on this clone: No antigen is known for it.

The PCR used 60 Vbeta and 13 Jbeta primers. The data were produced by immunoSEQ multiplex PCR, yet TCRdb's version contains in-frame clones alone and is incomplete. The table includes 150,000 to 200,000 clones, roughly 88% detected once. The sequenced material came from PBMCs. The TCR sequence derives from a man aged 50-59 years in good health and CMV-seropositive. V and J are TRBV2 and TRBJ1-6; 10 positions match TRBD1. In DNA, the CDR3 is TGTGCCAGCGGGGGACAGGGGATTGGATCACCCCTCCACTTT. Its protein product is CASGGQGIGSPLHF.